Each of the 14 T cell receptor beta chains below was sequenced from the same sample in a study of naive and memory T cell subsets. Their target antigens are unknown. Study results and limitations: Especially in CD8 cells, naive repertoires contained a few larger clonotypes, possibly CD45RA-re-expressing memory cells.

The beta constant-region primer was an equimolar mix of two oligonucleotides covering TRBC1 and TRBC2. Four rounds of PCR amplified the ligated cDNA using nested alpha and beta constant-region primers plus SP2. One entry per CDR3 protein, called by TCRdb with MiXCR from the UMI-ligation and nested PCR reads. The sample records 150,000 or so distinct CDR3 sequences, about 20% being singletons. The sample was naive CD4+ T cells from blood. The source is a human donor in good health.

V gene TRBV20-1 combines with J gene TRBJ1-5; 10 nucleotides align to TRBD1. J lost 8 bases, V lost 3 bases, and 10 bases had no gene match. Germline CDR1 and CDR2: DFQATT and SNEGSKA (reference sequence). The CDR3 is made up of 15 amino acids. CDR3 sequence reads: CSARKGQGIREPQHF. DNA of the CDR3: TGCAGTGCTAGGAAGGGACAGGGGATCAGGGAGCCCCAGCATTTT.

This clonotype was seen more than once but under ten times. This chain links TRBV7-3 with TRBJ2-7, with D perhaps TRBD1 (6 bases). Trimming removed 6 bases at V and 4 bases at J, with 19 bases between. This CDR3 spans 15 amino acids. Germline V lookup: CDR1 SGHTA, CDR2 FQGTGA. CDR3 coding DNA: TGTGCCAGCAGGCTCGGACCAACAGGGCAATACGAGCAGTACTTC. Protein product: CASRLGPTGQYEQYF. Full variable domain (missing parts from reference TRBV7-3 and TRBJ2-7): GAGVSQTPSNKVTEKGKYVELRCDPISGHTALYWYRQSLGQGPEFLIYFQGTGAADDSGLPNDRFFAVRPEGSVSTLKIQRTERGDSAVYLCASRLGPTGQYEQYFGPGTRLTVT.

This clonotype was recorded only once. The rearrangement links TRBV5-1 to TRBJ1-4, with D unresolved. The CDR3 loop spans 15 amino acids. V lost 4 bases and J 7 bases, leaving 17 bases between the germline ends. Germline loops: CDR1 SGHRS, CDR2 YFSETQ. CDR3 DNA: TGCGCCAGCAGCCCAGGAGTCGTTTCGGGTGAAAAACTGTTTTTT. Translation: CASSPGVVSGEKLFF.

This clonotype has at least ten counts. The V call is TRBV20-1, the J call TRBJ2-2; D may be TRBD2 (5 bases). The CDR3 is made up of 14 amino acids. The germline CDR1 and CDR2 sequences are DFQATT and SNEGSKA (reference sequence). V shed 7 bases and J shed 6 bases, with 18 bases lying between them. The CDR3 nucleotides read TGCAGTGTATTAACCGGGAATGCCGCCGGGGAGCTGTTTTTT. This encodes CSVLTGNAAGELFF.

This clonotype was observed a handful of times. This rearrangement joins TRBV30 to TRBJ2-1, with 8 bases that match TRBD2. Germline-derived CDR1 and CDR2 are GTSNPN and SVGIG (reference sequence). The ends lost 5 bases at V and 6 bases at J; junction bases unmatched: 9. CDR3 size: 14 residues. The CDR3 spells CAWHRTSTTNEQFF. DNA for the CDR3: TGTGCCTGGCACAGGACTAGCACGACCAATGAGCAGTTCTTC.

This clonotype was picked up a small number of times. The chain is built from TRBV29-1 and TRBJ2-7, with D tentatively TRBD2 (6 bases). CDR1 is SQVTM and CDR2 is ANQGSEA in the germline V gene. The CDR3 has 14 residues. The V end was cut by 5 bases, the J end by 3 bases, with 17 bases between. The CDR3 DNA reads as TGCAGCGTTATTTATGGGCGGGATAGCTACGAGCAGTACTTC. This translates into CSVIYGRDSYEQYF.

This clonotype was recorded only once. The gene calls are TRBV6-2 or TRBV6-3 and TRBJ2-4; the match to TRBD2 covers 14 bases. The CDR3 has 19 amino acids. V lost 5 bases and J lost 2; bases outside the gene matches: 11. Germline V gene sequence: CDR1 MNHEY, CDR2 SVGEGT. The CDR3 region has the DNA TGTGCCAGCAGTCCCCTTCGACTAGCGGGAGGGCCATCCAAAAACATTCAGTACTTC. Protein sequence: CASSPLRLAGGPSKNIQYF.

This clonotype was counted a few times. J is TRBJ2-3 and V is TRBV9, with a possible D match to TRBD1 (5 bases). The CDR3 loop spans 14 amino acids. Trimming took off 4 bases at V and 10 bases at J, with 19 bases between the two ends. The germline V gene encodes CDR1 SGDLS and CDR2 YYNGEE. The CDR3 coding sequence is TGTGCCAGCAGCTACCGAACAGGCGAGGTAGCGCAGTATTTT. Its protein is CASSYRTGEVAQYF.

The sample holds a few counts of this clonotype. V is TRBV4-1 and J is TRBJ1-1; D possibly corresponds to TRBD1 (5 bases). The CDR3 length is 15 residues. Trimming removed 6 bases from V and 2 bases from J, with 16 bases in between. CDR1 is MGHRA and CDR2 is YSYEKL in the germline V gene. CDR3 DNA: TGCGCCAGCAGGGGGTCTTCGGGGCTTAACACTGAAGCTTTCTTT. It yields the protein CASRGSSGLNTEAFF.

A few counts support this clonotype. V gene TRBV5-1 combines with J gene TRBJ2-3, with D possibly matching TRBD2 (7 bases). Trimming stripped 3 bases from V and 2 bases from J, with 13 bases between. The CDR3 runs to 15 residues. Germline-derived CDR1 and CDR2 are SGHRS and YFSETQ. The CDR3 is CASSWGGLDTDTQYF. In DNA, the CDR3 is TGCGCCAGCAGCTGGGGGGGGCTGGACACAGATACGCAGTATTTT.

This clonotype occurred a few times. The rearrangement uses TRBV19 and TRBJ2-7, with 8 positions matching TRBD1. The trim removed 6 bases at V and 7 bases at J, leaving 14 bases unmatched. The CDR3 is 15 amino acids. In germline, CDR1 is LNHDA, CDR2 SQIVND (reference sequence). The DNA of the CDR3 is TGTGCCAGTAGCTCCGGGACAGGAAATGGTCGTGAGCAGTACTTC. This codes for CASSSGTGNGREQYF. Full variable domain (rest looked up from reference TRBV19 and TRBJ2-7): DGGITQSPKYLFRKEGQNVTLSCEQNLNHDAMYWYRQDPGQGLRLIYYSQIVNDFQKGDIAEGYSVSREKKESFPLTVTSAQKNPTAFYLCASSSGTGNGREQYFGPGTRLTVT.

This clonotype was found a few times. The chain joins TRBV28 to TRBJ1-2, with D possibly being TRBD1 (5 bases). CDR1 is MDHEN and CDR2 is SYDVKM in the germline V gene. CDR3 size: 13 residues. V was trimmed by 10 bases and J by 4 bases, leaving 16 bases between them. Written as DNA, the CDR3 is TGTGCCACCCTAAGACAGCCTCTCTATGGCTACACCTTC. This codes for CATLRQPLYGYTF.

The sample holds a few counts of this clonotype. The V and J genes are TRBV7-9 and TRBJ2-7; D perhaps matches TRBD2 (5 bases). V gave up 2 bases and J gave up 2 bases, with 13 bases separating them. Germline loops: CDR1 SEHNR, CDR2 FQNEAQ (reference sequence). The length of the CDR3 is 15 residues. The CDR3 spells CASSLRERRAYEQYF. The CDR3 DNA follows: TGTGCCAGCAGCTTACGCGAGCGGAGAGCCTACGAGCAGTACTTC. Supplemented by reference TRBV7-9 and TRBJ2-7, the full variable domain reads DTGVSQNPRHKITKRGQNVTFRCDPISEHNRLYWYRQTLGQGPEFLTYFQNEAQLEKSRLLSDRFSAERPKGSFSTLEIQRTEQGDSAMYLCASSLRERRAYEQYFGPGTRLTVT.

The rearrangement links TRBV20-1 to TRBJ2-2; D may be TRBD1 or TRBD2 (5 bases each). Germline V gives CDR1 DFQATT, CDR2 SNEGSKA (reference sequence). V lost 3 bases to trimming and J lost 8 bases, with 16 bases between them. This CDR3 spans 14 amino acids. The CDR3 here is CSARPLRGSGELFF. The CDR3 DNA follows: TGCAGTGCTAGGCCCCTCCGGGGCTCGGGGGAGCTGTTTTTT.